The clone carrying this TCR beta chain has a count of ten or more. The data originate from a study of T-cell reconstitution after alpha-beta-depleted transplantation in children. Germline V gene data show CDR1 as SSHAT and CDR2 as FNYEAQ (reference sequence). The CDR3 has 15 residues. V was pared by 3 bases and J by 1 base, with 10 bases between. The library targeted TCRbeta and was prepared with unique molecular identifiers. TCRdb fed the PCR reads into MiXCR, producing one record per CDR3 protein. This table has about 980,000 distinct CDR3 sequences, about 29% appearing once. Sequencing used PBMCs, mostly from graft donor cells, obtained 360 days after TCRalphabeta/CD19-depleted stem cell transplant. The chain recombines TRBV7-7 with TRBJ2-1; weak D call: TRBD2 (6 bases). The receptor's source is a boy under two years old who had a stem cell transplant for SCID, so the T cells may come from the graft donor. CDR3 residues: CASSLSSASYNEQFF. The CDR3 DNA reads TGTGCCAGCAGCTTGTCTAGCGCATCCTACAATGAGCAGTTCTTC.